These 23 T cell receptor beta chains originate from one sample sequenced in a study of T cell repertoires in cytomegalovirus infection. The antigens of these receptors remain unknown. TCRdb re-called the reads through MiXCR, storing one row per CDR3 protein. The sample shows 830,000 or so distinct CDR3 sequences, around a third of them seen only once. The sample here was cultured CD8+ T cells from PBMCs, taken from culture after CMV antigen stimulation. The source of these receptors is a human donor in good health (CMV status not recorded). Some clones in this sample may be carry-over from other donors' samples.

There are a few counts of this clonotype. V gene TRBV18 combines with J gene TRBJ2-7, with TRBD2 matching 8 bases. Germline trimming cut 2 bases from V and 1 base from J; bases unmatched to any gene: 7. Per the germline V gene, CDR1 is KGHSH and CDR2 is LQKENI. This CDR3 is built from 16 residues. The CDR3 bases are TGTGCCAGCTCACCAATGAGCGGGGGCTTTTCCTACGAGCAGTACGTC. Translated: CASSPMSGGFSYEQYV.

This clonotype was counted a single time. This may be a read error, as it is one base from a much larger clone. The chain is built from TRBV7-8 and TRBJ2-7; 12 bases are a match to TRBD1. Germline values: CDR1 SGHVS, CDR2 FQNEAQ. There are 16 residues in the CDR3. In DNA, the CDR3 is TGTACCAGCAGCTTAGCCCCGGGACAGGGGGCACACGAGCAGTACGTC. This translates into CTSSLAPGQGAHEQYV.

This chain joins TRBV6-6 and TRBJ2-7, with 7 positions matching TRBD1. Germline loops: CDR1 MNHNY, CDR2 SVGAGI (reference sequence). V trimming: 0 bases; J trimming: 10 bases; junction bases outside the gene matches: 6. The CDR3 length is 13 residues. CDR3 in DNA: TGTGCCAGCAGTTACTCCAGACAGGGTCGTCAGTACGTC. Translated, it gives CASSYSRQGRQYV.

This clonotype was seen more than once but under ten times. The chain links TRBV19 to TRBJ2-1, with 9 bases matching TRBD2. CDR1 LNHDA and CDR2 SQIVND come from the germline V gene (reference sequence). The CDR3 covers 15 residues. After removal of 3 bases from V and 6 bases from J, the junction contained 6 bases not matched to a gene. The CDR3 DNA sequence: TGTGCCAGTAGTATCGTAGCGGGGGAGGGCAATGAGCAGTTCTTC. Amino acid sequence: CASSIVAGEGNEQFF. Using reference TRBV19 and TRBJ2-1 for the parts outside the CDR3, the full variable domain is DGGITQSPKYLFRKEGQNVTLSCEQNLNHDAMYWYRQDPGQGLRLIYYSQIVNDFQKGDIAEGYSVSREKKESFPLTVTSAQKNPTAFYLCASSIVAGEGNEQFFGPGTRLTVL.

This clonotype came up a few times. The chain has TRBV6-6 and TRBJ2-3; either TRBD1 or TRBD2 may supply D (5 bases each). CDR3 length: 14 residues. V was pared by 6 bases and J by 4 bases, with 14 bases between. Germline V lookup: CDR1 MNHNY, CDR2 SVGAGI (reference sequence). The CDR3 sequence is CASSHRTWADTQYF. CDR3 sequence (DNA): TGTGCCAGCAGCCACAGGACTTGGGCAGATACGCAGTATTTT.

The chain carries TRBV7-9 and TRBJ1-1; tentative D call: TRBD1 (5 bases). V lost 2 bases, J lost 4 bases, and 14 bases lay in between. There are 15 residues in the CDR3. Germline CDR1 and CDR2: SEHNR and FQNEAQ (reference sequence). The DNA for the CDR3 is TGTGCCAGCAGCTTAATCAGGGTTTTAAGCACTGAAGCTTTCTTT. This gives the protein CASSLIRVLSTEAFF.

V usage is TRBV20-1 and J usage is TRBJ2-3; 11 bases fit TRBD2. The V gene's germline CDR1 is DFQATT and CDR2 SNEGSKA (reference sequence). The CDR3 is 15 amino acids. J gave up 3 bases and V 6 bases, and 8 bases lay outside the gene matches. CDR3 sequence: CSAPTSGDRTDTQYF. The CDR3 DNA reads TGCAGTGCCCCGACTAGCGGGGATAGAACAGATACGCAGTATTTT.

In DNA, the CDR3 is TGTGCCAGCAGTTTATCGACCGGGCCAGCCTACGAGCAGTACTTC. This sequence encodes CASSLSTGPAYEQYF. The rearrangement links TRBV27 to TRBJ2-7; D unclear. Trimming took 0 bases from V and 2 from J, leaving 11 bases between them. Looked up from germline, CDR1 is MNHEY and CDR2 is SMNVEV (reference sequence). The CDR3 is 15 residues long.

This clonotype was recorded a few times. V gene TRBV7-8 combines with J gene TRBJ2-5, with no clear D. The CDR3 is 13 amino acids. From germline, CDR1 is SGHVS and CDR2 FQNEAQ. V lost 6 bases to trimming and J lost 0 bases, with 8 bases between them. CDR3 sequence (DNA): TGTGCCAGCAGACCCGTGTACCAAGAGACCCAGTACTTC. Translated: CASRPVYQETQYF.

This clonotype was counted a few times. V and J are TRBV7-9 and TRBJ1-3; D may be TRBD1 (5 bases). Germline V gene sequence: CDR1 SEHNR, CDR2 FQNEAQ (reference sequence). Trimming cost V 1 base and J 4 bases, with 11 bases left between them. There are 15 residues in the CDR3. In nucleotides, the CDR3 is TGTGCCAGCAGCTTAGGACAGCACTTGGGAAACACCATATATTTT. Encoded protein: CASSLGQHLGNTIYF.

This clonotype was detected many times. This sequence joins TRBV15 and TRBJ2-5; 9 nucleotides match TRBD1. Per the germline V gene, CDR1 is LNHNV and CDR2 is YYDKDF (reference sequence). This CDR3 has 17 amino acids. V lost 0 bases to trimming and J lost 5 bases; unmatched junction nucleotides: 10. This CDR3 reads CATSRDGGQGVWETQYF. CDR3 bases: TGTGCCACCAGCAGAGATGGGGGACAGGGAGTTTGGGAGACCCAGTACTTC.

The gene calls are TRBV4-1 and TRBJ1-2; D gene uncertain. The germline CDR1 and CDR2 sequences are MGHRA and YSYEKL. The CDR3 runs to 17 residues. V lost 0 bases and J lost 0, with 14 bases in between. DNA of the CDR3: TGCGCCAGCAGCCAAGATTCGGTCGAGATAGCTAACTATGGCTACACCTTC. Translation gives CASSQDSVEIANYGYTF.

In its sample, this clonotype was seen many times. The gene calls are TRBV7-9 and TRBJ1-4; no clear D. The CDR3 is 14 residues long. With 1 base removed from V and 6 bases from J, the gap between germline ends came to 9 bases. Germline values: CDR1 SEHNR, CDR2 FQNEAQ (reference sequence). CDR3 residues: CASSLEGIYEKLFF. In nucleotides, the CDR3 is TGTGCCAGCAGCTTAGAAGGCATCTATGAAAAACTGTTTTTT.

This clonotype was seen only a few times. V usage is TRBV6-2 or TRBV6-3 and J usage is TRBJ2-7; D uncertain. From germline, CDR1 is MNHEY and CDR2 SVGEGT. The ends were cut back, 0 bases at V and 2 bases at J, with 23 bases in the middle. This CDR3 region has 19 residues. CDR3: CASSYSSVPQATPTYEQYF. The CDR3 DNA follows: TGTGCCAGCAGTTACTCGAGTGTCCCTCAGGCCACGCCAACCTACGAGCAGTACTTC.

The rearrangement uses TRBV12-3 or TRBV12-4 and TRBJ1-1; no definite D call. This CDR3 comprises 16 residues. The V end lost 2 bases, the J end lost 3 bases, and 16 bases lay between the germline ends. CDR3 amino acids: CASSLSSVSRDTEAFF. As DNA, the CDR3 is TGTGCCAGCAGTTTATCGTCAGTGTCTCGAGACACTGAAGCTTTCTTT.

This clonotype has just a few counts. The chain recombines TRBV7-2 with TRBJ1-2; 9 nucleotides line up with TRBD1. Germline CDR1 reads SGHTA; CDR2 reads FQGNSA. There are 14 residues in the CDR3. J was trimmed by 8 bases and V by 5 bases; bases with no gene match: 9. This chain's CDR3 is CASSHRDREWGYTF. The CDR3 DNA reads TGTGCCAGCAGCCACCGGGACAGGGAATGGGGCTACACCTTC.

This clonotype appeared a few times. The genes are TRBV27 and TRBJ2-7; either TRBD1 or TRBD2 may fit D (6 bases each). CDR1 is MNHEY, CDR2 SMNVEV, per germline (reference sequence). V was trimmed by 9 bases and J by 2 bases, leaving 23 bases between them. CDR3 length: 16 residues. The CDR3, as DNA: TGTGCCAGTTCGGGGGACACAGAGGACCGACCCTACGAGCAGTACTTC. Amino acids: CASSGDTEDRPYEQYF.

This clonotype turned up a few times. The chain uses TRBV7-9 and TRBJ1-1; D is perhaps TRBD1 (6 bases). V was pared by 4 bases and J by 5 bases, with 17 bases between. Germline CDR1 is SEHNR and CDR2 is FQNEAQ (reference sequence). This CDR3 is 15 amino acids long. The CDR3 DNA reads TGTGCCAGCAGCTCCGGAGGGGGGCGGGGGACTGAAGCTTTCTTT. This encodes CASSSGGGRGTEAFF.

V gene TRBV6-5 combines with J gene TRBJ1-1, with unresolved D. In germline, CDR1 is MNHEY, CDR2 SVGAGI. V dropped 0 bases and J dropped 8 bases, with 10 bases sitting between them. This CDR3 contains 13 residues. The chain's CDR3 is CASSYSIASEAFF. CDR3 nucleotide sequence: TGTGCCAGCAGTTACTCTATTGCGAGCGAAGCTTTCTTT.

The gene calls are TRBV7-8 and TRBJ1-1; D remains ambiguous. V was cut by 5 bases and J by 3 bases, with 13 bases left in between. The CDR3 covers 14 residues. CDR1 is SGHVS, CDR2 FQNEAQ, per germline. CDR3 coding DNA: TGTGCCAGCAGCCAACTCCGGTGGGACACTGAAGCTTTCTTT. Translated, it gives CASSQLRWDTEAFF. Full variable domain (missing parts from reference TRBV7-8 and TRBJ1-1): GAGVSQSPRYKVAKRGQDVALRCDPISGHVSLFWYQQALGQGPEFLTYFQNEAQLDKSGLPSDRFFAERPEGSVSTLKIQRTQQEDSAVYLCASSQLRWDTEAFFGQGTRLTVV.

The rearrangement uses TRBV6-5 and TRBJ1-2; TRBD1 is a possible D gene (6 bases). CDR3 length: 15 residues. V lost 2 bases and J lost 6, with 16 bases in between. Germline V gene lookup returns CDR1 MNHEY and CDR2 SVGAGI. The CDR3 DNA is TGTGCCAGCAGTTACCAGACCGGGACAAAGCATGGCTACACCTTC. Amino acid sequence: CASSYQTGTKHGYTF.

The chain recombines TRBV7-6 with TRBJ1-2; D not resolved. The CDR3 length is 14 residues. Germline CDR1 is SGHVS and CDR2 is FNYEAQ. Trimming removed 0 bases from V and 8 bases from J, with 13 bases in between. DNA for the CDR3: TGTGCCAGCAGCTTAGCGTCAGCCTCAGAGGGCTACACCTTC. Translating gives CASSLASASEGYTF. Full variable domain (missing parts from reference TRBV7-6 and TRBJ1-2): GAGVSQSPRYKVTKRGQDVALRCDPISGHVSLYWYRQALGQGPEFLTYFNYEAQQDKSGLPNDRFSAERPEGSISTLTIQRTEQRDSAMYRCASSLASASEGYTFGSGTRLTVV.

V gene TRBV14 combines with J gene TRBJ1-6, with 7 nucleotides matching TRBD1. CDR3 length equals 14 residues. Trimming removed 3 bases from V and 9 bases from J; junction bases left unmatched: 5. CDR1 is SGHDN and CDR2 is FVKESK in the germline V gene. Here the CDR3 reads CASSQGQWASPLHF. CDR3 nucleotide sequence: TGTGCCAGCAGCCAGGGACAGTGGGCTTCACCCCTCCACTTT. The full variable domain, its missing parts supplied by reference TRBV14 and TRBJ1-6, is EAGVTQFPSHSVIEKGQTVTLRCDPISGHDNLYWYRRVMGKEIKFLLHFVKESKQDESGMPNNRFLAERTGGTYSTLKVQPAELEDSGVYFCASSQGQWASPLHFGNGTRLTVT.